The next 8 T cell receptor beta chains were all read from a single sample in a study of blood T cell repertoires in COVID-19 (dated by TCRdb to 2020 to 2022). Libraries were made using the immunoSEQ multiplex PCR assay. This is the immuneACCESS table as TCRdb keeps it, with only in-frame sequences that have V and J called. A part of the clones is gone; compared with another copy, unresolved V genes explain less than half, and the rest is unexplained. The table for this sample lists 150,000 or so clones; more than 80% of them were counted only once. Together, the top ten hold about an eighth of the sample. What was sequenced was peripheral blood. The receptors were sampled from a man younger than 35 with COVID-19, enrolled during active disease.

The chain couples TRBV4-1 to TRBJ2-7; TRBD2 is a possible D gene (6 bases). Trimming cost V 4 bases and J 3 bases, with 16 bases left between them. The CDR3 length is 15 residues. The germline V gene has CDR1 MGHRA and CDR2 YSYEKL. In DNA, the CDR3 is TGCGCCAGCAGCCCTAGCGCTAGCGCGGGCTACGAGCAGTACTTC. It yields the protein CASSPSASAGYEQYF.

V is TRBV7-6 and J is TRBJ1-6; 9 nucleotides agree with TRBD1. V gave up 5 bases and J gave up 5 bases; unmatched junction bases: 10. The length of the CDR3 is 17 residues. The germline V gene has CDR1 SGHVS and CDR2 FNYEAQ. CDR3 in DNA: TGTGCCAGCAGCCGTTGGGCGGGACAGGGAGATAATTCACCCCTCCACTTT. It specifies CASSRWAGQGDNSPLHF.

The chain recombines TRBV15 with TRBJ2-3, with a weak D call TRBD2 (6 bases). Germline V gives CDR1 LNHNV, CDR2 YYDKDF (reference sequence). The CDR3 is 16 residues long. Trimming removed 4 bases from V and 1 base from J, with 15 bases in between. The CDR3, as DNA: TGTGCCACCAGCATTGGGAACGGGGGAGGCACAGATACGCAGTATTTT. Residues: CATSIGNGGGTDTQYF.

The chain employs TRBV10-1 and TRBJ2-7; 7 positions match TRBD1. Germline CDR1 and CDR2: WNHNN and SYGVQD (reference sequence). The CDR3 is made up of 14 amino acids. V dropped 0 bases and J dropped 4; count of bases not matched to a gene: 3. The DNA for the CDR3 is TGCGCCAGCAGTGAGTCAGGGGGCAGGTACGAGCAGTACTTC. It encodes CASSESGGRYEQYF.

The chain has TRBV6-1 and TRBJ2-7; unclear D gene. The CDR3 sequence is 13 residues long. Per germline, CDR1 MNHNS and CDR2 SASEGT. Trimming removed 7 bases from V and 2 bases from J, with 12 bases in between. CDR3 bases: TGTGCCAGCACGCGCCCCTCAACCTACGAGCAGTACTTC. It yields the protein CASTRPSTYEQYF.

The CDR3 nucleotides read TGTGCCAGCAGCGTAGGGGGGGACAGCCAGCCCCAGCATTTT. This translates into CASSVGGDSQPQHF. The rearrangement links TRBV9 to TRBJ1-5; TRBD1 matches 7 bases. The germline CDR1 and CDR2 sequences are SGDLS and YYNGEE. This CDR3 has 14 residues. J lost 7 bases, V lost 0 bases, and 4 bases had no gene match.

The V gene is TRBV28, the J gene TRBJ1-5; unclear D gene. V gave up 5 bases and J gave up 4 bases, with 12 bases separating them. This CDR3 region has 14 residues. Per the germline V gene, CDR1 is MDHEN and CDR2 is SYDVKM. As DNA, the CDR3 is TGTGCCAGCAGTCCTCGGAGAGGAAATCAGCCCCAGCATTTT. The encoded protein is CASSPRRGNQPQHF.

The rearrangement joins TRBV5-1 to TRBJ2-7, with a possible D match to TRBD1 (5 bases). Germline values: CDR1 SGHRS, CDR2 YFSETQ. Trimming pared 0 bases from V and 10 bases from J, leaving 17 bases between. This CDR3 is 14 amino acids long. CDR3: CASSLGSGKSEQYF. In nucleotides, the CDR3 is TGCGCCAGCAGCTTGGGGTCAGGGAAGTCGGAACAGTACTTC.